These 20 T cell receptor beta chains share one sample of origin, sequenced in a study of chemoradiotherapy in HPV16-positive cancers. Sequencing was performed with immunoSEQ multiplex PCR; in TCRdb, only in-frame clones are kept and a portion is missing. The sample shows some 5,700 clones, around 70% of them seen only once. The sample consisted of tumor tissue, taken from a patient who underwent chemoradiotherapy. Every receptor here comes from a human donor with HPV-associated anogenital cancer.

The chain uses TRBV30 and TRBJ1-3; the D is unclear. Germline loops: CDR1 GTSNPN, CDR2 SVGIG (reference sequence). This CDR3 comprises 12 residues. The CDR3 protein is CLGLYSGNTIYF. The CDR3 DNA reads TGTCTCGGACTCTACTCTGGAAACACCATATATTTT. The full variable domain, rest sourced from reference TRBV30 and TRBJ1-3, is SQTIHQWPATLVQPVGSPLSLECTVEGTSNPNLYWYRQAAGRGLQLLFYSVGIGQISSEVPQNLSASRPQDRQFILSSKKLLLSDSGFYLCLGLYSGNTIYFGEGSWLTVV.

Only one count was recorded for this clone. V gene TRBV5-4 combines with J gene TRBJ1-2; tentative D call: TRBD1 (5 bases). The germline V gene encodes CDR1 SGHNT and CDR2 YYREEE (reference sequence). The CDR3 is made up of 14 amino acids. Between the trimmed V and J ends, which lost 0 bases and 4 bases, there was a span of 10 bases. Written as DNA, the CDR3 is TGTGCCAGCAGCTTGGATGAGGGACCCTATGGCTACACCTTC. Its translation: CASSLDEGPYGYTF.

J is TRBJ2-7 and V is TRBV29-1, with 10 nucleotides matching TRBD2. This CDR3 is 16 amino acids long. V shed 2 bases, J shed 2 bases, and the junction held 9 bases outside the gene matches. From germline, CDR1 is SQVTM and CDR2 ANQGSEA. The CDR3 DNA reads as TGCAGCGTTGAATATATGGGACTAGCGCCCACCTACGAGCAGTACTTC. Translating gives CSVEYMGLAPTYEQYF.

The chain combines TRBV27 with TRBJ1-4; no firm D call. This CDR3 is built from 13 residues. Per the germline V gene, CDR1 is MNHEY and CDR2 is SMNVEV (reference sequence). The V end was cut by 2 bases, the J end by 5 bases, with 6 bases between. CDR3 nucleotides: TGTGCCAGCAGTTTAATGGAGAATGAAAAACTGTTTTTT. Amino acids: CASSLMENEKLFF.

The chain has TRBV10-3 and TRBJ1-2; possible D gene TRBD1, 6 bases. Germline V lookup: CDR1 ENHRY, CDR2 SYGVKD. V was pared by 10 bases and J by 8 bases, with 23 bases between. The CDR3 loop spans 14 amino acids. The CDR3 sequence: CATKGNGQNLGYTF. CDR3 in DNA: TGTGCCACTAAGGGGAATGGACAGAATCTAGGCTACACCTTC.

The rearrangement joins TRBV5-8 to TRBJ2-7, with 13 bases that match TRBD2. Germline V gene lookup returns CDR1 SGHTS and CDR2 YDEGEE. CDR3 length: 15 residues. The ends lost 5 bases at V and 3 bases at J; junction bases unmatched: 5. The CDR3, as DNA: TGTGCCAGCAGGTTAGGGACTAGCGGGGACTACGAGCAGTACTTC. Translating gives CASRLGTSGDYEQYF. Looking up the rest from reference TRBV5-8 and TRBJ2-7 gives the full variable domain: EAGVTQSPTHLIKTRGQQATLRCSPISGHTSVYWYQQALGLGLQFLLWYDEGEERNRGNFPPRFSGRQFPNYSSELNVNALELEDSALYLCASRLGTSGDYEQYFGPGTRLTVT.

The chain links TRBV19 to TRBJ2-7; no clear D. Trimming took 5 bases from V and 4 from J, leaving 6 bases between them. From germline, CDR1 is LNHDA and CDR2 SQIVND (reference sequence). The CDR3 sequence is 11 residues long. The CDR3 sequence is CASSHRYEQYF. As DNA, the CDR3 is TGTGCCAGTAGTCACCGGTACGAGCAGTACTTC.

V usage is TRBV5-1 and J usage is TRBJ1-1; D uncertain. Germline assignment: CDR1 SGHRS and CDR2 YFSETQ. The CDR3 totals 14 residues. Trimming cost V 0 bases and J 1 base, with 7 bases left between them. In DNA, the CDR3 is TGCGCCAGCAGCTTGGACGTTTGGAACACTGAAGCTTTCTTT. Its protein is CASSLDVWNTEAFF.

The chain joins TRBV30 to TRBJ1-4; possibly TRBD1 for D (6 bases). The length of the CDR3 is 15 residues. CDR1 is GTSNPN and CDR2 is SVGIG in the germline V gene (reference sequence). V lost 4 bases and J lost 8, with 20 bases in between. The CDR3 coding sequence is TGTGCCTGGACCCGAGGGGGGGGAGCGGTCGAAAAACTGTTTTTT. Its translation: CAWTRGGGAVEKLFF.

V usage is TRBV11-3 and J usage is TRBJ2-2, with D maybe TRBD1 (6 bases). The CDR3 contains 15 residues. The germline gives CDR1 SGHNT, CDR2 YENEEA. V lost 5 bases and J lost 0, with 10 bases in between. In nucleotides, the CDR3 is TGTGCCAGCAGCCCCACAGGGACGAACACCGGGGAGCTGTTTTTT. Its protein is CASSPTGTNTGELFF.

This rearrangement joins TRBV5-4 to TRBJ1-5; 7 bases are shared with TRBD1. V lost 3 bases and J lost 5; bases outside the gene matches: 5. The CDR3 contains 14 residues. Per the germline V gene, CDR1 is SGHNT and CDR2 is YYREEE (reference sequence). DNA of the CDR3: TGTGCCAGCAGCTATAATCAGGGGGATCAGCCCCAGCATTTT. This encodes CASSYNQGDQPQHF.

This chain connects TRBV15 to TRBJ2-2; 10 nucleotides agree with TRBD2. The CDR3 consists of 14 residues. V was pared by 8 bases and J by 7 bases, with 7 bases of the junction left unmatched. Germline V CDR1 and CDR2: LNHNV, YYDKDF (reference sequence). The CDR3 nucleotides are TGTGCCACCCAAGCGGGAGGGCCGGTCGGGGAGCTGTTTTTT. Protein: CATQAGGPVGELFF. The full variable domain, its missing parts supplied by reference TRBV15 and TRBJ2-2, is DAMVIQNPRYQVTQFGKPVTLSCSQTLNHNVMYWYQQKSSQAPKLLFHYYDKDFNNEADTPDNFQSRRPNTSFCFLDIRSPGLGDTAMYLCATQAGGPVGELFFGEGSRLTVL.

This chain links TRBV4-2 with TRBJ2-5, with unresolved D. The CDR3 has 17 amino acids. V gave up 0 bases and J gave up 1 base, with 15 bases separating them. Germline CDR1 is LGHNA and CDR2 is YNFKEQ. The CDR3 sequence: CASSQDMGMGAQETQYF. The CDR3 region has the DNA TGTGCCAGCAGCCAAGATATGGGAATGGGCGCCCAAGAGACCCAGTACTTC.

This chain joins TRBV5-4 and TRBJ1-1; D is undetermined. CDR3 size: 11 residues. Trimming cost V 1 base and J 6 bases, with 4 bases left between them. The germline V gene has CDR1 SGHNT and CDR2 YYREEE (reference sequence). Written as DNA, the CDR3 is TGTGCCAGCAGCTTGTTGTCTGAAGCTTTCTTT. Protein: CASSLLSEAFF.

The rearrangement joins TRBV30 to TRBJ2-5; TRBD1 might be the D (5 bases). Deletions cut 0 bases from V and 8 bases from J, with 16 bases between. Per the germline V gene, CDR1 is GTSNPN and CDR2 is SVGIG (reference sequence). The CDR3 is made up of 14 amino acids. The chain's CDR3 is CAWSVRAGKDTQYF. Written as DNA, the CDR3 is TGTGCCTGGAGTGTCCGAGCAGGGAAGGACACCCAGTACTTC. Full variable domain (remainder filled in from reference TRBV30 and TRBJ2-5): SQTIHQWPATLVQPVGSPLSLECTVEGTSNPNLYWYRQAAGRGLQLLFYSVGIGQISSEVPQNLSASRPQDRQFILSSKKLLLSDSGFYLCAWSVRAGKDTQYFGPGTRLLVL.

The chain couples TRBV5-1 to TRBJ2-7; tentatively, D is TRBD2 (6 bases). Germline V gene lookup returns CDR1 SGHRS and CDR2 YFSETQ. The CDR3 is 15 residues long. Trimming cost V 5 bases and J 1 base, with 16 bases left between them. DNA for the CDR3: TGCGCCAGCAGTATAGGGACTTCGCTGTCCTACGAGCAGTACTTC. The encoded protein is CASSIGTSLSYEQYF. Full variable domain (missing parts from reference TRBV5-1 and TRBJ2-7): KAGVTQTPRYLIKTRGQQVTLSCSPISGHRSVSWYQQTPGQGLQFLFEYFSETQRNKGNFPGRFSGRQFSNSRSEMNVSTLELGDSALYLCASSIGTSLSYEQYFGPGTRLTVT.

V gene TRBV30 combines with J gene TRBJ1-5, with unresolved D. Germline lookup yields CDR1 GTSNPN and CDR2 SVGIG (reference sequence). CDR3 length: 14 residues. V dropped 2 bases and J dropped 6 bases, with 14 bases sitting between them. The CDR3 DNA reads TGTGCCTGGAGTAAAAGTTTTACGGGTCAGCCCCAGCATTTT. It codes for CAWSKSFTGQPQHF.

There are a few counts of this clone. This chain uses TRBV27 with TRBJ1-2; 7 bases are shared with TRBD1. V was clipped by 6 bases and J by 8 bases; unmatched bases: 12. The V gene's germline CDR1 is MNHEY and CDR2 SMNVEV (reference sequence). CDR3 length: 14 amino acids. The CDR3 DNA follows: TGTGCCAGCAGGACAAACAGGGGTGTTGACGGCTACACCTTC. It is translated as CASRTNRGVDGYTF.

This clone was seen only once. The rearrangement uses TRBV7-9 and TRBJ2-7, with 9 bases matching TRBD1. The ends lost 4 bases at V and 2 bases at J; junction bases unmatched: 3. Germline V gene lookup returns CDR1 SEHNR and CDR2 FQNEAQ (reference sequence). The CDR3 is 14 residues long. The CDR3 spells CASSSTGGAYEQYF. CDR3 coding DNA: TGTGCCAGCAGCTCCACAGGGGGCGCCTACGAGCAGTACTTC.

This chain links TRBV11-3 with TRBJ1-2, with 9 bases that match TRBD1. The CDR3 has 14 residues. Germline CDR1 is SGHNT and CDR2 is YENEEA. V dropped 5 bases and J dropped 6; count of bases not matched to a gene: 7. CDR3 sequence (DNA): TGTGCCAGCAGCCGGTGGGACAGGGAGGATGGCTACACCTTC. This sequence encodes CASSRWDREDGYTF.